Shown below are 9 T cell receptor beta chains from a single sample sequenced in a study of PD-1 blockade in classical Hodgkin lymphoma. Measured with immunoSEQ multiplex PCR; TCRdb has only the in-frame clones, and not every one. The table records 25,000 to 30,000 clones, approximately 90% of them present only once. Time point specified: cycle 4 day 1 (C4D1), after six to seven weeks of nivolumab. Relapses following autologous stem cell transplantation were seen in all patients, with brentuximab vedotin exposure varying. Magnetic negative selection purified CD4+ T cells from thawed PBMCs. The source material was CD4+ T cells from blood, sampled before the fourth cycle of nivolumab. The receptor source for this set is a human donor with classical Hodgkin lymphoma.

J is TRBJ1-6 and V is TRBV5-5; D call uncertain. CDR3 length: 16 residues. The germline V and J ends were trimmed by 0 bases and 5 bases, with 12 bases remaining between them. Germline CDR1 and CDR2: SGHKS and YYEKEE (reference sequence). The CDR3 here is CASSLGPKRNNSPLHF. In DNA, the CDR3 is TGTGCCAGCAGCTTGGGACCCAAACGGAATAATTCACCCCTCCACTTT.

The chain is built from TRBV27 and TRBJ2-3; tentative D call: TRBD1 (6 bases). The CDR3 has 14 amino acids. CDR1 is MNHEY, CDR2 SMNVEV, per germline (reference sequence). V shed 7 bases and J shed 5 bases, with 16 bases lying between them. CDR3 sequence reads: CASTPPPTGDTQYF. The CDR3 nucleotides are TGTGCCAGCACTCCGCCCCCGACAGGAGATACGCAGTATTTT.

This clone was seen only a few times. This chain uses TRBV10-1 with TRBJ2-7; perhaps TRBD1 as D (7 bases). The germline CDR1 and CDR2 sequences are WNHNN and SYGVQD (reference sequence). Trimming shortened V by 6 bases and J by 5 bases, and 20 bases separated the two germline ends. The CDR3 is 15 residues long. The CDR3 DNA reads TGCGCCAGCAGCGGAAAAGGAGGGGGCACCGACGAGCAGTACTTC. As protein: CASSGKGGGTDEQYF.

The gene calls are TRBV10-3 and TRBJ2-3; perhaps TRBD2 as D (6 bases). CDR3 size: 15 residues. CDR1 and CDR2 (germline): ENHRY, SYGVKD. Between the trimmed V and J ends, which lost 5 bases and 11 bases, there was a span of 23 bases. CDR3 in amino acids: CAISQPGTYFDLQYF. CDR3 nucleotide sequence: TGTGCCATCAGTCAACCCGGGACTTACTTCGACTTGCAGTATTTT.

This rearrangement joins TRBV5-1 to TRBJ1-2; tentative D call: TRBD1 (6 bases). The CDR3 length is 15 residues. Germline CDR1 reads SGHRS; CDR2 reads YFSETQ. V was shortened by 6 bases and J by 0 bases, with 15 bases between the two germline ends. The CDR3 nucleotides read TGCGCCAGCACAAGGACAGTAGACTCTAACTATGGCTACACCTTC. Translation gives CASTRTVDSNYGYTF.

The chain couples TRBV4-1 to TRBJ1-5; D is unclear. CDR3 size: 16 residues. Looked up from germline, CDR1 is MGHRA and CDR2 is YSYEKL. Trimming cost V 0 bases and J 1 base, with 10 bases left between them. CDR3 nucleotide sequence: TGCGCCAGCAGCCAAGATTTAGGGTCGAGCAATCAGCCCCAGCATTTT. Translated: CASSQDLGSSNQPQHF.

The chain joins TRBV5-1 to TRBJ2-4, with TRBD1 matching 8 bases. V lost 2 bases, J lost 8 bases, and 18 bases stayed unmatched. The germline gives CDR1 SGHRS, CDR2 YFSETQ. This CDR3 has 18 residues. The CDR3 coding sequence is TGCGCCAGCAGCTTCTACATACCAGGACAGGGAATAGTGGACATTCAGTACTTC. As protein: CASSFYIPGQGIVDIQYF.

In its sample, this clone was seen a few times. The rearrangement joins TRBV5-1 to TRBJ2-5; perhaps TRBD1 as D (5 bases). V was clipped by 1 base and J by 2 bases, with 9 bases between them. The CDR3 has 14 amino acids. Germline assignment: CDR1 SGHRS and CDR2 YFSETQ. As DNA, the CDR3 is TGCGCCAGCAGCTTGTGGGGCGAACAAGAGACCCAGTACTTC. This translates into CASSLWGEQETQYF.

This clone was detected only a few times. The DNA for the CDR3 is TGTGCCAGCTCCCGGGACAACGGGAATGAAAAACTGTTTTTT. It yields the protein CASSRDNGNEKLFF. The rearrangement joins TRBV18 to TRBJ1-4, with D perhaps matching TRBD1 (6 bases). This CDR3 spans 14 amino acids. Germline V gene lookup returns CDR1 KGHSH and CDR2 LQKENI. Deletions cut 6 bases from V and 5 bases from J, with 13 bases between.